The T cell receptor (beta chain) under discussion was sequenced for a study of identical twins. Study-level points and caveats: Beta out-of-frame twin sharing showed a weaker excess. Memory repertoires lacked the insertion deficit that abundant cord blood beta clonotypes showed.

The V and J ends lost 4 bases and 4 bases, in that order; junction bases with no gene match: 6. From germline, CDR1 is SGHDN and CDR2 FVKESK. There are 16 residues in the CDR3. TCRdb re-called the 5' RACE reads with MiXCR, one entry per CDR3 protein. Counted here are a few hundred thousand distinct CDR3 sequences, roughly a tenth occurring once; the ten biggest clones make up more than 8%. Comments on this clonotype: Its cognate antigen is unknown.

Every donor was a healthy Caucasian. The clonotype was recovered from a man aged 50-59 years in good health. The sample consisted of memory T cells sorted from blood. The chain combines TRBV14 with TRBJ2-1; 11 nucleotides line up with TRBD2. CDR3 sequence reads: CASSPPGLAAYNEQFF. CDR3 in DNA: TGTGCCAGCAGCCCGCCGGGACTAGCGGCTTACAATGAGCAGTTCTTC.